Presented here are 32 T cell receptor beta chains from one specimen sequenced in a study of T-cell memory formation after mild COVID-19. TCRdb reprocessed the 5' RACE reads with MiXCR, giving one entry per CDR3 protein. The table includes 100,000 to 150,000 distinct CDR3 sequences, 17% detected once. Sequenced: PBMCs or a T cell subset sorted from them (not recorded which). These receptors were collected from a man aged 18 to 29 who had mild COVID-19 (a few samples of this study predate the infection). Cell type and time point are not known.

The chain links TRBV5-1 to TRBJ2-1, with a tentative D call TRBD2 (7 bases). Germline-derived CDR1 and CDR2 are SGHRS and YFSETQ. The V end was cut by 1 base, the J end by 9 bases, with 20 bases between. The CDR3 sequence is 16 residues long. DNA of the CDR3: TGCGCCAGCAGCTTGAGGGGGGGGCCGGGGACTCGTGAGCAGTTCTTC. This gives the protein CASSLRGGPGTREQFF.

Details on this clonotype: Being one base from a much bigger clone, this may be a read error. This chain uses TRBV15 with TRBJ2-5; 7 nucleotides align to TRBD1. This CDR3 is 14 amino acids long. Germline values: CDR1 LNHNV, CDR2 YYDKDF (reference sequence). The ends lost 1 base at V and 2 bases at J; junction bases unmatched: 1. The CDR3 loop reads CATSRGRGQETQYF. CDR3 nucleotides: TGTGCCACCAGCAGAGGCAGGGGGCAAGAGACCCAGTACTTC.

A few counts support this clonotype. The chain couples TRBV7-2 to TRBJ2-1; D not certain. From germline, CDR1 is SGHTA and CDR2 FQGNSA. Trimming cost V 2 bases and J 9 bases, with 8 bases left between them. The CDR3 is made up of 12 amino acids. CDR3 region: CASSLYLGEQFF. CDR3 DNA: TGTGCCAGCAGCTTATATCTCGGTGAGCAGTTCTTC.

The rearrangement links TRBV27 to TRBJ2-5; D may match TRBD1 or TRBD2 (5 bases each). Per germline, CDR1 MNHEY and CDR2 SMNVEV (reference sequence). The CDR3 runs 15 residues. Between the trimmed V and J ends, which lost 3 bases and 5 bases, there was a span of 16 bases. CDR3 amino acids: CASSFQGRMRETQYF. The DNA for the CDR3 is TGTGCCAGCAGTTTCCAGGGACGGATGCGGGAGACCCAGTACTTC.

This clonotype was seen a handful of times. The rearrangement joins TRBV4-2 to TRBJ2-1; D may correspond to TRBD1 or TRBD2 (5 bases each). The CDR3 is made up of 15 amino acids. Germline values: CDR1 LGHNA, CDR2 YNFKEQ. Trimming removed 3 bases at V and 5 bases at J, with 14 bases between. The CDR3 loop is CASSQGVLRDNEQFF. The CDR3 DNA reads TGTGCCAGCAGCCAGGGGGTTCTGAGAGACAATGAGCAGTTCTTC.

The chain employs TRBV20-1 and TRBJ1-4, with D uncertain. The V end lost 0 bases, the J end lost 10 bases, and 15 bases lay between the germline ends. From germline, CDR1 is DFQATT and CDR2 SNEGSKA (reference sequence). The CDR3 covers 14 residues. The CDR3 region is CSARDRSRELKLFF. The CDR3 DNA is TGCAGTGCTAGAGATCGGTCCCGGGAACTAAAACTGTTTTTT.

V and J are TRBV5-1 and TRBJ2-1; TRBD1 matches 8 bases. The CDR3 consists of 16 residues. V lost 7 bases to trimming and J lost 0 bases; unmatched junction nucleotides: 9. The germline CDR1 and CDR2 sequences are SGHRS and YFSETQ. This CDR3 is CASAPGGADSYNEQFF. The CDR3 region has the DNA TGCGCCAGCGCTCCAGGGGGCGCCGACTCCTACAATGAGCAGTTCTTC.

The V and J genes are TRBV5-1 and TRBJ1-1, with D possibly TRBD1 on 5 matching bases. Germline CDR1 is SGHRS and CDR2 is YFSETQ. This CDR3 spans 16 amino acids. V lost 4 bases and J 1 base, leaving 17 bases between the germline ends. CDR3 coding DNA: TGCGCCAGCAGCCCCCTTCTGGCAGGGAGGAACACTGAAGCTTTCTTT. Translation gives CASSPLLAGRNTEAFF.

The J gene is TRBJ2-7, the V gene TRBV6-2 or TRBV6-3; unclear D gene. CDR3 size: 12 residues. V was pared by 0 bases and J by 6 bases, with 6 bases between. Germline CDR1 MNHEY, CDR2 SVGEGT. The CDR3 bases are TGTGCCAGCAGTTACTCGACGGGCGAGCAGTACTTC. Translated, it gives CASSYSTGEQYF.

This clonotype occurred a few times. The chain carries TRBV12-3 or TRBV12-4 and TRBJ2-3; 10 positions match TRBD2. The CDR3 has 14 amino acids. Trimming cost V 8 bases and J 6 bases; bases outside gene matches: 8. CDR3 DNA: TGTGCCAGCGGAACTAGCGGGGCGGCGGATACGCAGTATTTT. It yields the protein CASGTSGAADTQYF.

This clonotype was counted at least ten times. The V and J genes are TRBV14 and TRBJ2-7; possibly TRBD1 for D (5 bases). V shed 0 bases and J shed 1 base, with 16 bases lying between them. The CDR3 runs to 17 residues. The germline gives CDR1 SGHDN, CDR2 FVKESK. The CDR3, as DNA: TGTGCCAGCAGCCAAGATGAGTCGCCAGGGTATTCCTACGAGCAGTACTTC. Residues: CASSQDESPGYSYEQYF.

Only a few counts were recorded for this clonotype. The chain joins TRBV7-2 to TRBJ1-1; the match to TRBD1 covers 8 bases. V lost 5 bases to trimming and J lost 1 base; unmatched junction nucleotides: 3. Germline-derived CDR1 and CDR2 are SGHTA and FQGNSA. CDR3 size: 14 residues. The CDR3 DNA follows: TGTGCCAGCAGCCTCGGACAGGGGAACACTGAAGCTTTCTTT. Its translation is CASSLGQGNTEAFF.

This rearrangement joins TRBV4-1 to TRBJ2-7; D gene unclear. The germline V and J ends were trimmed by 0 bases and 2 bases, with 20 bases remaining between them. The CDR3 consists of 18 residues. Germline assignment: CDR1 MGHRA and CDR2 YSYEKL. Written as DNA, the CDR3 is TGCGCCAGCAGCCAAGATACAATAATCACCGGGCTCCCCTACGAGCAGTACTTC. Protein: CASSQDTIITGLPYEQYF.

This clonotype appeared a few times. The gene calls are TRBV6-5 and TRBJ1-1; TRBD1 might be the D (5 bases). This CDR3 comprises 14 residues. Germline V gives CDR1 MNHEY, CDR2 SVGAGI. V was trimmed by 8 bases and J by 0 bases, leaving 13 bases between them. CDR3 residues: CASASGPLNTEAFF. CDR3 sequence (DNA): TGTGCCAGCGCCTCGGGGCCCTTGAACACTGAAGCTTTCTTT.

This clonotype was found a few times. The chain recombines TRBV7-2 with TRBJ2-3, with TRBD2 identical over 9 bases. Germline V lookup: CDR1 SGHTA, CDR2 FQGNSA. Germline trimming cut 8 bases from V and 2 bases from J; bases unmatched to any gene: 17. This CDR3 is built from 18 residues. The CDR3, as DNA: TGTGCCAGCTACCCCATGCGGTCTAGCGGGATTCTCACAGATACGCAGTATTTT. Protein product: CASYPMRSSGILTDTQYF.

The V gene is TRBV10-3, the J gene TRBJ1-2; D uncertain. The V and J ends lost 4 bases and 6 bases respectively, with 12 bases between them. This CDR3 region has 13 residues. Germline V gene lookup returns CDR1 ENHRY and CDR2 SYGVKD. In DNA form, the CDR3 reads TGTGCCATCAGTGTCCAGGCGTCGGATGGCTACACCTTC. This codes for CAISVQASDGYTF.

The rearrangement links TRBV5-6 to TRBJ2-1; D is unclear. Germline CDR1 is SGHDT and CDR2 is YYEEEE. The CDR3 length is 14 residues. The ends were cut back, 2 bases at V and 6 bases at J, with 12 bases in the middle. CDR3 amino acids: CASSLRRRFNEQFF. DNA for the CDR3: TGTGCCAGCAGCTTACGGCGCCGCTTCAATGAGCAGTTCTTC.

The chain uses TRBV10-3 and TRBJ2-3; weak D call: TRBD1 (6 bases). This CDR3 spans 14 amino acids. V was trimmed by 6 bases and J by 2 bases, leaving 12 bases between them. CDR1 is ENHRY and CDR2 is SYGVKD in the germline V gene. DNA of the CDR3: TGTGCCATCAGGGTAGGACAGTCCACAGATACGCAGTATTTT. This codes for CAIRVGQSTDTQYF.

This clonotype was counted between two and nine times. The V and J genes are TRBV5-1 and TRBJ1-2, with D possibly being TRBD1 (6 bases). The CDR3 covers 12 residues. CDR1 and CDR2 from the germline V gene are SGHRS and YFSETQ. V was pared by 0 bases and J by 10 bases, with 10 bases between. The CDR3 loop reads CASSLGGRDYTF. DNA for the CDR3: TGCGCCAGCAGCTTGGGGGGGCGAGACTACACCTTC.

The chain employs TRBV5-1 and TRBJ2-1; D may be TRBD1 or TRBD2 (5 bases each). With 5 bases removed from V and 3 bases from J, the gap between germline ends came to 15 bases. The CDR3 loop spans 15 amino acids. Germline CDR1 is SGHRS and CDR2 is YFSETQ. CDR3 protein: CASSYRDGNYNEQFF. The CDR3 region has the DNA TGCGCCAGCAGTTACCGGGACGGAAACTACAATGAGCAGTTCTTC.

This clonotype has a count of ten or more. DNA of the CDR3: TGTGCCAGCAACTTCCAAGCCCGAGAGACCCAGTACTTC. This gives the protein CASNFQARETQYF. The rearrangement uses TRBV28 and TRBJ2-5; no definite D call. CDR1 MDHEN and CDR2 SYDVKM come from the germline V gene. V gave up 7 bases and J gave up 4 bases, with 13 bases separating them. This CDR3 is 13 amino acids long.

V is TRBV20-1 and J is TRBJ1-5, with 10 bases matching TRBD1. The trim removed 5 bases at V and 3 bases at J, leaving 4 bases unmatched. The CDR3 is 14 residues long. Germline V gives CDR1 DFQATT, CDR2 SNEGSKA (reference sequence). The CDR3 nucleotides are TGCAGTGCTTCCGGGACAGGGGCCAATCAGCCCCAGCATTTT. This sequence encodes CSASGTGANQPQHF.

This clonotype was seen ten or more times. J is TRBJ1-5 and V is TRBV10-3; D ambiguous. The CDR3 totals 12 residues. V lost 3 bases and J 0 bases, leaving 0 bases between the germline ends. CDR1 is ENHRY, CDR2 SYGVKD, per germline. This CDR3 reads CAISDSNQPQHF. The DNA for the CDR3 is TGTGCCATCAGTGATAGCAATCAGCCCCAGCATTTT.

In its sample, this clonotype was seen many times. J is TRBJ2-3 and V is TRBV5-1, with D perhaps matching TRBD1 or TRBD2 (6 bases each). The germline CDR1 and CDR2 sequences are SGHRS and YFSETQ. There are 14 residues in the CDR3. V was shortened by 3 bases and J by 3 bases, with 11 bases between the two germline ends. The CDR3 region has the DNA TGCGCCAGCAGCTGGGGGGCCGGGACAGATACGCAGTATTTT. It codes for CASSWGAGTDTQYF.

A few counts support this clonotype. DNA of the CDR3: TGTGCCAGCAGTTATACGCCGGGACAGGGCCCTGGCTACACCTTC. Translating it yields CASSYTPGQGPGYTF. This sequence joins TRBV6-5 and TRBJ1-2; 9 nucleotides agree with TRBD1. CDR1 and CDR2 (germline): MNHEY, SVGAGI. J lost 7 bases, V lost 3 bases, and 9 bases had no gene match. This CDR3 region has 15 residues.

This clonotype occurred a few times. The V call is TRBV7-8, the J call TRBJ2-3; D gene uncertain. This CDR3 is built from 12 residues. Germline V gene sequence: CDR1 SGHVS, CDR2 FQNEAQ. V dropped 2 bases and J dropped 10 bases, with 10 bases sitting between them. The CDR3 sequence is CASSLNFVAQYF. CDR3 nucleotides: TGTGCCAGCAGCTTAAATTTCGTCGCGCAGTATTTT.

The genes are TRBV15 and TRBJ2-3; perhaps TRBD1 as D (6 bases). Germline-derived CDR1 and CDR2 are LNHNV and YYDKDF (reference sequence). V lost 0 bases and J 2 bases, leaving 9 bases between the germline ends. CDR3 length equals 15 residues. CDR3 in DNA: TGTGCCACCAGCAGAGATCGGACAGCCACAGATACGCAGTATTTT. It codes for CATSRDRTATDTQYF.

The rearrangement links TRBV20-1 to TRBJ1-2; no clear D gene. CDR3 length: 10 amino acids. Germline V gives CDR1 DFQATT, CDR2 SNEGSKA (reference sequence). Trimming cost V 4 bases and J 5 bases, with 5 bases left between them. The CDR3 loop is CSATYYGYTF. CDR3 in DNA: TGCAGTGCTACCTATTATGGCTACACCTTC.

This chain links TRBV18 with TRBJ2-1; D uncertain. The CDR3 contains 12 residues. Trimming shortened V by 0 bases and J by 6 bases, and 3 bases separated the two germline ends. Looked up from germline, CDR1 is KGHSH and CDR2 is LQKENI. The CDR3 sequence is CASSPPLNEQFF. CDR3 nucleotides: TGTGCCAGCTCACCACCCCTCAATGAGCAGTTCTTC.

This clonotype was counted a few times. This rearrangement joins TRBV7-2 to TRBJ2-5; the D gene is possibly TRBD2 (5 bases). The CDR3 loop spans 14 amino acids. Germline lookup yields CDR1 SGHTA and CDR2 FQGNSA. The germline V and J ends were trimmed by 4 bases and 3 bases, with 12 bases remaining between them. CDR3 region: CASSSRLGEETQYF. The CDR3 nucleotides are TGTGCCAGCAGCTCCCGGCTGGGAGAAGAGACCCAGTACTTC.

The gene calls are TRBV6-5 and TRBJ2-3, with D unresolved. The V and J ends lost 2 bases and 11 bases respectively, with 8 bases between them. CDR3 length equals 11 residues. Germline V gives CDR1 MNHEY, CDR2 SVGAGI. This CDR3 reads CASSYRMRQYF. DNA of the CDR3: TGTGCCAGCAGTTACCGCATGAGGCAGTATTTT.

As for this clonotype: A read error may account for a junction end that differs from germline. The chain carries TRBV19 and TRBJ1-2, with D unresolved. Germline CDR1 reads LNHDA; CDR2 reads SQIVND (reference sequence). CDR3 size: 15 residues. In nucleotides, the CDR3 is TGTGACAGTAGACCTGACGGAAGAACTAACTATGGCTACACCTTC. It translates to CDSRPDGRTNYGYTF.